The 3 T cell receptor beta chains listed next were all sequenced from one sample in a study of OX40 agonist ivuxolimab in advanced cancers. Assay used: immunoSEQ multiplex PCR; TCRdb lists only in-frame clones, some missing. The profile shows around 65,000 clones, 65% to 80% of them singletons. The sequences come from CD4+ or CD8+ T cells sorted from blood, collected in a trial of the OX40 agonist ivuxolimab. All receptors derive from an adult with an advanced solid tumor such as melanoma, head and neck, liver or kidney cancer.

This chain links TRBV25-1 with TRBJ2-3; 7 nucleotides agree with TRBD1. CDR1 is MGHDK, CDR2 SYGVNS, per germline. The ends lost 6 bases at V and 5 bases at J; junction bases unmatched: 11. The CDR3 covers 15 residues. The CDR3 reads CASSRQGARGDTQYF. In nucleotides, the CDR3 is TGTGCCAGCAGCCGACAGGGCGCTCGTGGAGATACGCAGTATTTT.

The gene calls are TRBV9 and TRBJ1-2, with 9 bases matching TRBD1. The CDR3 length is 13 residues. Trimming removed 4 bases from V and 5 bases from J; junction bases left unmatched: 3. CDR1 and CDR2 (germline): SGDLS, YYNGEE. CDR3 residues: CASSRDRAYGYTF. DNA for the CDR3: TGTGCCAGCAGCCGGGACAGGGCTTATGGCTACACCTTC. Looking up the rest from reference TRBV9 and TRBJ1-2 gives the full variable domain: DSGVTQTPKHLITATGQRVTLRCSPRSGDLSVYWYQQSLDQGLQFLIQYYNGEERAKGNILERFSAQQFPDLHSELNLSSLELGDSALYFCASSRDRAYGYTFGSGTRLTVV.

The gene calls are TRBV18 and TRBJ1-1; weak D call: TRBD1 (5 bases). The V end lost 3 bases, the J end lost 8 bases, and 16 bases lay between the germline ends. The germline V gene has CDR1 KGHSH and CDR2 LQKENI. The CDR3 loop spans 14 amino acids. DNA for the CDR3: TGTGCCAGCTCACCGGCGGCGGGTCGGGACGAAGCTTTCTTT. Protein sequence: CASSPAAGRDEAFF.